A selection of T cell receptor beta chains follows, all from one sample in a study of blood T cells in healthy people across ages. TCRdb reprocessed the 5' RACE reads via MiXCR and lists one record per CDR3 protein. The sample yields 700,000 to 1,000,000 distinct CDR3 sequences, about 42% seen once. The sample consisted of blood. The receptor set was obtained from a man aged 60 to 75 in good health. The CDR3 runs from the conserved cysteine through the conserved F or W. Fields, in order: D gene, clone size, J gene, V gene, CDR3 protein, CDR3 DNA. A D gene is named only where the DNA matches it firmly. Some rows mark clone size as missing; the rest say once, few, many or name a class of expanded clone.

>.|.|TRBJ1-1|TRBV20-1
CSALMVDTEAFF
TGCAGTGCTTTAATGGTTGACACTGAAGCTTTCTTT
>TRBD1|.|TRBJ1-2|TRBV4-3
CASSLGTGFGYTF
TGCGCCAGCAGCCTCGGGACAGGATTTGGCTACACCTTC
>.|.|TRBJ2-5|TRBV20-1
CSASSTVKETQYF
TGCAGTGCTAGCTCTACGGTTAAAGAGACCCAGTACTTC
>.|.|TRBJ2-1|TRBV3-1
CASSQGGPSKLNEQFF
TGTGCCAGCAGCCAAGGGGGACCTTCGAAGCTTAATGAGCAGTTCTTC
>.|.|TRBJ2-2|TRBV27
CASSLGGLTGELFF
TGTGCCAGCAGTTTGGGGGGCTTGACCGGGGAGCTGTTTTTT
>TRBD1|few|TRBJ2-7|TRBV5-1
CASSLATGWARIHEQYF
TGCGCCAGCAGCTTGGCGACAGGGTGGGCGAGGATCCACGAGCAGTACTTC
>TRBD1|few|TRBJ2-5|TRBV9
CASSVASGQGARETQYF
TGTGCCAGCAGCGTAGCCTCGGGGCAGGGGGCTCGAGAGACCCAGTACTTC
>.|few|TRBJ2-7|TRBV6-2/TRBV6-3
CASGPNHPPYEQYF
TGTGCCAGCGGACCGAACCACCCGCCCTACGAGCAGTACTTC
>.|.|TRBJ2-3|TRBV6-5
CASGPATDTQYF
TGTGCCAGCGGTCCAGCCACAGATACGCAGTATTTT
>TRBD2|many|TRBJ2-7|TRBV3-1
CASSQGGGPYEQYF
TGTGCCAGCAGCCAGGGCGGGGGGCCCTACGAGCAGTACTTC
>TRBD2|.|TRBJ2-1|TRBV5-1
CASIAGSGGSPYNEQFF
TGCGCCAGCATAGCTGGAAGCGGGGGGTCCCCCTACAATGAGCAGTTCTTC
>.|.|TRBJ1-6|TRBV4-3
CASSQDGQGGSPLHF
TGCGCCAGCAGCCAAGATGGGCAGGGTGGGTCACCCCTCCACTTT
>.|.|TRBJ1-1|TRBV11-2
CASSLGLQKAFF
TGCGCCAGCAGCTTGGGGTTGCAAAAAGCTTTCTTT
>TRBD2|.|TRBJ2-7|TRBV9
CASSVGWGSGGTYEQYF
TGTGCCAGCAGCGTAGGTTGGGGAAGCGGGGGAACCTACGAGCAGTACTTC
>.|.|TRBJ2-1|TRBV5-6
CASSLGRARNEQFF
TGTGCCAGCAGCCTGGGGCGGGCTAGAAATGAGCAGTTCTTC
>.|few|TRBJ2-7|TRBV11-2
CASTLLGGSYEQYF
TGTGCCAGCACCCTTCTGGGCGGTTCCTACGAGCAGTACTTC
>.|.|TRBJ2-7|TRBV30
CSWDAGYEQYF
TGTTCCTGGGACGCCGGCTACGAGCAGTACTTC
>.|.|TRBJ2-7|TRBV20-1
CSAAHPGLYEQYF
TGCAGTGCTGCCCACCCGGGTCTCTACGAGCAGTACTTC
>TRBD1|.|TRBJ2-3|TRBV7-2
CASSEDRYTDTQYF
TGTGCCAGCAGCGAGGACAGGTACACAGATACGCAGTATTTT
>TRBD1|few|TRBJ2-7|TRBV9
CASSPRTGVGEQYF
TGTGCCAGCAGCCCAAGGACAGGGGTGGGCGAGCAGTACTTC
>.|.|TRBJ1-3|TRBV27
CASMEGRSGNTIYF
TGTGCCAGCATGGAGGGGCGCTCTGGAAACACCATATATTTT
>.|few|TRBJ2-7|TRBV13
CASSVGMDRYEQYF
TGTGCCAGCAGCGTAGGGATGGACCGCTACGAGCAGTACTTC
>.|.|TRBJ2-7|TRBV7-2
CASMTGPSSYEQYF
TGTGCCAGCATGACGGGCCCGAGCTCCTACGAGCAGTACTTC
>.|many|TRBJ2-5|TRBV20-1
CSARDEAGKETQYF
TGCAGTGCTAGAGATGAGGCAGGAAAAGAGACCCAGTACTTC
>.|few|TRBJ2-3|TRBV5-1
CASSGGRNTDTQYF
TGCGCCAGCAGCGGAGGACGGAACACAGATACGCAGTATTTT
>.|.|TRBJ2-6|TRBV29-1
CSGRLTGANVLTF
TGCAGCGGTCGCCTCACTGGGGCCAACGTCCTGACTTTC
>TRBD1|few|TRBJ1-6|TRBV20-1
CSAGGQGRSPLHF
TGCAGTGCGGGGGGACAGGGCCGTTCACCCCTCCACTTT
>TRBD2|.|TRBJ2-2|TRBV13
CASSLAGENTGELFF
TGTGCCAGCAGCCTAGCGGGCGAGAACACCGGGGAGCTGTTTTTT
>TRBD1|once|TRBJ1-4|TRBV25-1
CASSQGGTGSEKLFF
TGTGCCAGCAGCCAAGGGGGGACAGGGTCTGAAAAACTGTTTTTT
>.|few|TRBJ1-2|TRBV28
CASSLDTAGYGYTF
TGTGCCAGCAGTTTAGACACCGCAGGCTATGGCTACACCTTC